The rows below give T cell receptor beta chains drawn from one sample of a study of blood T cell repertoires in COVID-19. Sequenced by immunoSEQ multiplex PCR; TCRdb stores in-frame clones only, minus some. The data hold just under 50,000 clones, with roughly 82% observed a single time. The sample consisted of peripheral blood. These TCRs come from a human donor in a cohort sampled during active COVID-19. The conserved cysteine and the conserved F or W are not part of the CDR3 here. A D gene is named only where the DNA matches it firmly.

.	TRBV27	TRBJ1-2	ASSFGQTNYGYT
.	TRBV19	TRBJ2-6	ASSPGDVGANVLT
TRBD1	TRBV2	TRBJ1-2	ASSQGQGGDYGYT
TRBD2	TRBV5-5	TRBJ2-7	ASNPLGGTSYEQY
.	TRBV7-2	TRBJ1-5	ASSLAQSQPQH
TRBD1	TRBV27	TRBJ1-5	ASSFSTDRGPNQPQH
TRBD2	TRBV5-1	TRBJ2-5	ASSLETSGETQY
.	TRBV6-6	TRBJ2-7	ASSPTDTETYEQY
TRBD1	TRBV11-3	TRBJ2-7	ASSLDGQEPYEQY
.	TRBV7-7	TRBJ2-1	ASSRTVSSYNEQF
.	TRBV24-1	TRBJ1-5	ATSKEGRWEPQH
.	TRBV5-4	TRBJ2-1	ASSPTGNEQF
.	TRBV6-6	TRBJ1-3	ASRSGGNTIY
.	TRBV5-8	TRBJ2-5	ASSLRVTSQETQY
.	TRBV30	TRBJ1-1	AWSGQKNTEAF
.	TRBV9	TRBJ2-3	ASSVRREGTDTQY
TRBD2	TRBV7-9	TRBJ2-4	ASSRLTSGGVAKNIQY
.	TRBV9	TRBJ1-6	ASSVGDSSYNSPLH
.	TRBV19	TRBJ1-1	ASTQPGRGDTEAF
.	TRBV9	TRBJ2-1	ASSPPPGSSYNEQF
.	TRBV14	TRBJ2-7	ASSHTDSEQY
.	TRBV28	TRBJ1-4	ASSSPLEKLF
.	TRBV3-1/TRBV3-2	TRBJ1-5	ASSQDLTGDSNQPQH
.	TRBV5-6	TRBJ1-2	ASSSGRNYGYT
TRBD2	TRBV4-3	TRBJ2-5	ASSQDGGGQETQY
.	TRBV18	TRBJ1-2	ASSPGRGLDGYT
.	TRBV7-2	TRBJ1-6	ASSLVGADSPLH
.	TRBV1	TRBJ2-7	TRGGQKDYEQY
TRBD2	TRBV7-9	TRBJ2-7	ASSGLAGVDEQY
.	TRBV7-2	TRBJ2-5	ASSLGNRESETQY
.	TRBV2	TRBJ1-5	ASSEPAGSNQPQH
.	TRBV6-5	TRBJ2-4	ASRKTGKGIQY
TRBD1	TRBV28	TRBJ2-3	ASSLFGTGSTDTQY
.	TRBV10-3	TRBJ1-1	ATRSDTLTEAF
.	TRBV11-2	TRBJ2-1	ASSPRSALGNNEQF
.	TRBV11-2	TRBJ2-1	ASSLGTVGNEQF
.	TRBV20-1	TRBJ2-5	SAEGQETQY
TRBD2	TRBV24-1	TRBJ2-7	ATSDGTSSTYEQY
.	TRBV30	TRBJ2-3	AWSAEGRVPDTQY
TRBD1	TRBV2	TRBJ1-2	ASLGQLYGYT
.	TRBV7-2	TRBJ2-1	ASRRSLSYNEQF